The 13 T cell receptor beta chains in this list originate from one sample, sequenced in a study of cytomegalovirus exposure and HLA in healthy donors. The assay was immunoSEQ multiplex PCR, and TCRdb's table has in-frame clones only and misses some. Among some 140,000 clones listed, roughly nine tenths were seen once. Sample: PBMCs. The receptors originated from a woman younger than 35 in good health and CMV-seropositive.

This clone was detected once. The chain has TRBV2 and TRBJ2-2, with TRBD2 matching over 14 bases. Trimming took 8 bases from V and 6 from J; bases not matched to a gene: 5. Germline V gene lookup returns CDR1 SNHLY and CDR2 FYNNEI. The CDR3 sequence is 15 residues long. The CDR3 reads CASVKTSGGAGELFF. The CDR3 DNA follows: TGTGCCAGCGTTAAGACTAGCGGGGGGGCCGGGGAGCTGTTTTTT.

The rearrangement joins TRBV2 to TRBJ2-1; D not certain. Trimming removed 5 bases from V and 6 bases from J, with 5 bases in between. Germline CDR1 SNHLY, CDR2 FYNNEI. The length of the CDR3 is 11 residues. The CDR3 DNA sequence: TGTGCCAGCAGTTCGGGCAATGAGCAGTTCTTC. It yields the protein CASSSGNEQFF. The entire variable domain, with the rest obtained from reference TRBV2 and TRBJ2-1, is as follows: EPEVTQTPSHQVTQMGQEVILRCVPISNHLYFYWYRQILGQKVEFLVSFYNNEISEKSEIFDDQFSVERPDGSNFTLKIRSTKLEDSAMYFCASSSGNEQFFGPGTRLTVL.

The CDR3 protein is CASTPRANTGELFF. As DNA, the CDR3 is TGTGCCAGCACCCCACGCGCGAACACCGGGGAGCTGTTTTTT. V and J are TRBV25-1 and TRBJ2-2; D unclear. Germline V gene sequence: CDR1 MGHDK, CDR2 SYGVNS. The CDR3 sequence is 14 residues long. V was cut by 7 bases and J by 0 bases, with 9 bases left in between.

The genes are TRBV11-1 and TRBJ2-7, with TRBD1 matching over 7 bases. The length of the CDR3 is 13 residues. The V gene end was trimmed by 6 bases and the J gene end by 6 bases; junction bases not matched to a gene: 8. Germline V gives CDR1 SGHAT, CDR2 FQDESV (reference sequence). DNA of the CDR3: TGTGCCAGCAGAAACCTACAGGGGATCGAGCAGTACTTC. Amino acid sequence: CASRNLQGIEQYF.

The CDR3 sequence: CASTRGGGYNEQFF. Written as DNA, the CDR3 is TGTGCCAGCACCCGAGGCGGGGGGTACAATGAGCAGTTCTTC. The chain uses TRBV6-5 and TRBJ2-1, with 8 positions matching TRBD2. CDR3 length: 14 residues. CDR1 and CDR2 (germline): MNHEY, SVGAGI. With V trimmed by 7 bases and J by 4 bases, 6 bases remained unmatched.

The gene calls are TRBV29-1 and TRBJ1-1; no clear D gene. Germline V gene sequence: CDR1 SQVTM, CDR2 ANQGSEA. Trimming removed 4 bases at V and 0 bases at J, with 15 bases between. The CDR3 spans 15 residues. The CDR3 reads CSVGRQTGMNTEAFF. The CDR3 region has the DNA TGCAGCGTTGGCAGGCAAACGGGAATGAACACTGAAGCTTTCTTT.

CDR3 region: CAAGLAGGGELFF. The DNA for the CDR3 is TGTGCCGCCGGACTAGCGGGAGGCGGGGAGCTGTTTTTT. This rearrangement joins TRBV10-3 to TRBJ2-2; 14 bases agree with TRBD2. This CDR3 region has 13 residues. Looked up from germline, CDR1 is ENHRY and CDR2 is SYGVKD. Unmatched junction bases numbered 3, after V lost 11 bases and J lost 7 bases.

In this sample, this clone turned up once. This sequence joins TRBV9 and TRBJ2-1; weak D call: TRBD2 (6 bases). V gave up 1 base and J gave up 5 bases, with 13 bases separating them. The length of the CDR3 is 15 residues. Germline V CDR1 and CDR2: SGDLS, YYNGEE. The CDR3 DNA is TGTGCCAGCAGCGTACGTGGACTACGTGACAATGAGCAGTTCTTC. Protein product: CASSVRGLRDNEQFF.

The chain uses TRBV9 and TRBJ2-3; 10 bases line up with TRBD2. Germline V gene data show CDR1 as SGDLS and CDR2 as YYNGEE. With V trimmed by 0 bases and J by 6 bases, 4 bases remained unmatched. The CDR3 sequence is 15 residues long. The DNA for the CDR3 is TGTGCCAGCAGCGTAGTTACTAGCGGGGCGGATACGCAGTATTTT. Residues: CASSVVTSGADTQYF.

The rearrangement links TRBV9 to TRBJ2-5, with 8 bases aligning to TRBD2. The V and J ends lost 1 base and 2 bases, in that order; junction bases with no gene match: 7. The CDR3 totals 16 residues. CDR1 and CDR2 (germline): SGDLS, YYNGEE. The CDR3 loop reads CASSVNGGALQETQYF. DNA of the CDR3: TGTGCCAGCAGCGTAAACGGGGGGGCACTTCAAGAGACCCAGTACTTC.

This chain connects TRBV30 to TRBJ1-5; the D is unclear. Trimming cost V 4 bases and J 5 bases, with 12 bases left between them. This CDR3 has 13 residues. The germline gives CDR1 GTSNPN, CDR2 SVGIG (reference sequence). The CDR3 DNA reads TGTGCCTGGACCGGTGGTCCGGATCAGCCCCAGCATTTT. It specifies CAWTGGPDQPQHF.

The chain joins TRBV29-1 to TRBJ1-2; D might be TRBD1 (6 bases). The CDR3 has 12 residues. V was cut by 1 base and J by 7 bases, with 10 bases left in between. In germline, CDR1 is SQVTM, CDR2 ANQGSEA. The CDR3 DNA reads TGCAGCGTTGAAGGCCAGGGGCCTGGCTACACCTTC. Its protein product is CSVEGQGPGYTF.

The chain links TRBV7-9 to TRBJ1-4; 8 nucleotides align to TRBD1. Unmatched junction bases numbered 21, after V lost 6 bases and J lost 6 bases. The CDR3 contains 19 residues. In germline, CDR1 is SEHNR, CDR2 FQNEAQ (reference sequence). The DNA of the CDR3 is TGTGCCAGCAGTTGGCCCTTTTGGTCCCAGGGGGCGGAGGATGAAAAACTGTTTTTT. Translated: CASSWPFWSQGAEDEKLFF.